This TCR beta chain originates from a study of blood T cells in healthy people across ages. In its sample, this clonotype was seen a few times. Its antigen is unknown. Through a sample-barcoded 5' primer and a J-beta primer mix, a second PCR was run for roughly 6 to 12 cycles. Each cDNA molecule was tagged by a template-switch adaptor that had 12 random nucleotides. TCRdb processed the 5' RACE reads anew with MiXCR; each CDR3 protein has one entry. The top ten hold approximately 7.9% of the sample, which has 1.2 million to 1.5 million distinct CDR3 sequences, around 42% seen once. Regarding the study as a whole: CMV infection status of these donors was not known. Per million T cells, TCR beta diversity dropped roughly linearly as age increased.

The V and J ends lost 3 bases and 0 bases respectively, with 9 bases between them. The CDR3 covers 13 residues. Germline V CDR1 and CDR2: DFQATT, SNEGSKA (reference sequence). The sequenced sample consisted of blood. The source of this sequence is a young woman in good health. This chain connects TRBV20-1 to TRBJ2-7; no firm D call. CDR3 in amino acids: CSASGPGSYEQYF. The CDR3 DNA reads as TGCAGTGCTAGTGGTCCAGGCTCCTACGAGCAGTACTTC.